Below are 21 T cell receptor beta chains sequenced from a single sample in a study of blood T cell repertoires in COVID-19. This table comes from immunoSEQ multiplex PCR, and its TCRdb copy is limited to in-frame clones, with some not included. The sample records some 200,000 clones, around 83% being singletons. The sequenced sample was peripheral blood. These TCRs come from a woman in her forties with acute or convalescent COVID-19.

This chain joins TRBV5-1 and TRBJ1-4; TRBD1 is a possible D gene (6 bases). CDR1 and CDR2 (germline): SGHRS, YFSETQ. Trimming stripped 5 bases from V and 3 bases from J, with 11 bases between. CDR3 length: 14 amino acids. Written as DNA, the CDR3 is TGCGCCAGCAGGGTGGACAGCCCTAATGAAAAACTGTTTTTT. Translating gives CASRVDSPNEKLFF.

The gene calls are TRBV7-8 and TRBJ2-3; 8 bases are shared with TRBD1. Germline CDR1 and CDR2: SGHVS and FQNEAQ. This CDR3 has 15 residues. V dropped 1 base and J dropped 2; count of bases not matched to a gene: 2. DNA for the CDR3: TGTGCCAGCAGCTTAGGGACAGGGCACACAGATACGCAGTATTTT. It codes for CASSLGTGHTDTQYF.

This chain joins TRBV5-4 and TRBJ1-5, with a tentative D call TRBD1 (6 bases). Looked up from germline, CDR1 is SGHNT and CDR2 is YYREEE (reference sequence). The CDR3 has 15 amino acids. V gave up 2 bases and J gave up 5 bases, with 14 bases separating them. This chain's CDR3 is CASSLQPGQDQPQHF. CDR3 nucleotide sequence: TGTGCCAGCAGCTTACAACCGGGACAAGATCAGCCCCAGCATTTT.

This clone occurred a few times. The gene calls are TRBV7-2 and TRBJ2-7; D is unclear. V was trimmed by 1 base and J by 3 bases, leaving 7 bases between them. Looked up from germline, CDR1 is SGHTA and CDR2 is FQGNSA. This CDR3 has 13 amino acids. CDR3 in DNA: TGTGCCAGCAGCTTAGGAGTCAACTACGAGCAGTACTTC. Translating it yields CASSLGVNYEQYF. Together with reference TRBV7-2 and TRBJ2-7, the CDR3 gives the full variable domain: GAGVSQSPSNKVTEKGKDVELRCDPISGHTALYWYRQSLGQGLEFLIYFQGNSAPDKSGLPSDRFSAERTGGSVSTLTIQRTQQEDSAVYLCASSLGVNYEQYFGPGTRLTVT.

The rearrangement uses TRBV6-5 and TRBJ1-5; tentative D call: TRBD1 (6 bases). The length of the CDR3 is 15 residues. V lost 5 bases to trimming and J lost 3 bases, with 14 bases between them. The germline gives CDR1 MNHEY, CDR2 SVGAGI. The CDR3: CASSQMTGDNQPQHF. The CDR3 region has the DNA TGTGCCAGCAGTCAGATGACAGGTGACAATCAGCCCCAGCATTTT.

This clone has just one count. V and J are TRBV3-1 (or the pseudogene TRBV3-2) and TRBJ2-1, with D tentatively TRBD1 (6 bases). This CDR3 has 12 amino acids. CDR1 is LGHDT and CDR2 is YNNKEL in the germline V gene (reference sequence). V lost 4 bases, J lost 10 bases, and 11 bases lay in between. As DNA, the CDR3 is TGTGCCAGCAGCCTTCAACAGGGAGAGCAGTTCTTC. Residues: CASSLQQGEQFF.

The rearrangement uses TRBV27 and TRBJ2-1; TRBD1 matches at 7 bases. CDR1 is MNHEY and CDR2 is SMNVEV in the germline V gene (reference sequence). CDR3 length equals 17 residues. Trimming removed 0 bases from V and 6 bases from J; junction bases left unmatched: 11. CDR3 DNA sequence: TGTGCCAGCAGTTTATCCCCCGGACAGGCCGCTAGCAATGAGCAGTTCTTC. Amino acid sequence: CASSLSPGQAASNEQFF.

J is TRBJ2-5 and V is TRBV7-3, with D perhaps matching TRBD2 (5 bases). The CDR3 loop spans 13 amino acids. Germline CDR1 reads SGHTA; CDR2 reads FQGTGA. V was pared by 0 bases and J by 5 bases, with 7 bases between. DNA of the CDR3: TGTGCCAGCAGCTTAACGCCGGGGGAGACCCAGTACTTC. As protein: CASSLTPGETQYF. Full variable domain (missing parts from reference TRBV7-3 and TRBJ2-5): GAGVSQTPSNKVTEKGKYVELRCDPISGHTALYWYRQSLGQGPEFLIYFQGTGAADDSGLPNDRFFAVRPEGSVSTLKIQRTERGDSAVYLCASSLTPGETQYFGPGTRLLVL.

The table lists this clone with a few counts. V usage is TRBV2 and J usage is TRBJ2-3; 10 bases are a match to TRBD2. V dropped 10 bases and J dropped 4; count of bases not matched to a gene: 8. In germline, CDR1 is SNHLY, CDR2 FYNNEI. The CDR3 covers 14 residues. In DNA form, the CDR3 reads TGTGCCAACCCTAGCGGGAGACACCCAGATACGCAGTATTTT. Amino acid sequence: CANPSGRHPDTQYF.

The CDR3 DNA reads TGTGCCAGCAGCTTAACGGCGGGAGCATGGAATGAGCAGTTCTTC. Encoded protein: CASSLTAGAWNEQFF. This chain connects TRBV11-2 to TRBJ2-1, with 7 nucleotides matching TRBD2. This CDR3 is built from 15 residues. CDR1 is SGHAT and CDR2 is FQNNGV in the germline V gene. Trimming cost V 2 bases and J 7 bases; bases outside gene matches: 8. Variable domain in full (rest from reference TRBV11-2 and TRBJ2-1): EAGVAQSPRYKIIEKRQSVAFWCNPISGHATLYWYQQILGQGPKLLIQFQNNGVVDDSQLPKDRFSAERLKGVDSTLKIQPAKLEDSAVYLCASSLTAGAWNEQFFGPGTRLTVL.

This chain uses TRBV5-1 with TRBJ2-1; 7 nucleotides agree with TRBD2. Germline V gives CDR1 SGHRS, CDR2 YFSETQ. CDR3 length: 15 residues. V lost 4 bases, J lost 2 bases, and 6 bases stayed unmatched. CDR3 sequence: CASSQLAGAYNEQFF. CDR3 DNA sequence: TGCGCCAGCAGCCAGTTGGCGGGAGCCTACAATGAGCAGTTCTTC.

This clone was counted a single time. CDR3 sequence (DNA): TGTGCCAGCAGCCCCGGCTGGACTAGCGGGAAGAGAGAGACCCAGTACTTC. Residues: CASSPGWTSGKRETQYF. The V call is TRBV3-1 (or the pseudogene TRBV3-2), the J call TRBJ2-5; TRBD2 aligns across 12 bases. Per germline, CDR1 LGHDT and CDR2 YNNKEL (reference sequence). This CDR3 is built from 17 residues. Losses at the gene ends were 4 bases for V and 4 bases for J; bases not matched to a gene: 10.

The CDR3 is CASSQGQGAGANVLTF. In DNA, the CDR3 is TGCGCCAGCAGCCAAGGACAGGGGGCTGGGGCCAACGTCCTGACTTTC. V is TRBV4-1 and J is TRBJ2-6, with 9 positions matching TRBD1. V trimming: 1 base; J trimming: 2 bases; junction bases outside the gene matches: 0. Germline CDR1 MGHRA, CDR2 YSYEKL. CDR3 length: 16 residues.

The CDR3 nucleotides read TGTGCCAGCTCTCTGAGGTTGAATTCACCCCTCCACTTT. Translating gives CASSLRLNSPLHF. The chain recombines TRBV12-3 or TRBV12-4 with TRBJ1-6; D is unclear. V lost 8 bases to trimming and J lost 7 bases, with 12 bases between them. The CDR3 covers 13 residues.

This chain joins TRBV9 and TRBJ2-2; the match to TRBD2 covers 7 bases. Per germline, CDR1 SGDLS and CDR2 YYNGEE. This CDR3 has 16 residues. V was clipped by 0 bases and J by 4 bases; unmatched bases: 6. CDR3 in DNA: TGTGCCAGCAGCGTAGAGGCGGGAGCCTCCACCGGGGAGCTGTTTTTT. Translated, it gives CASSVEAGASTGELFF. The variable domain in full, with the rest retrieved from reference TRBV9 and TRBJ2-2, is DSGVTQTPKHLITATGQRVTLRCSPRSGDLSVYWYQQSLDQGLQFLIQYYNGEERAKGNILERFSAQQFPDLHSELNLSSLELGDSALYFCASSVEAGASTGELFFGEGSRLTVL.

This sequence joins TRBV2 and TRBJ1-6; possibly TRBD1 for D (5 bases). Germline V gene data show CDR1 as SNHLY and CDR2 as FYNNEI. V was cut by 8 bases and J by 9 bases, with 23 bases left in between. The CDR3 spans 16 residues. Here the CDR3 DNA reads TGTGCCAGCGTACTTGAGGTCGGAGGGGTTACTTCACCCCTCCACTTT. It is translated as CASVLEVGGVTSPLHF.

The chain recombines TRBV7-8 with TRBJ1-2, with D possibly being TRBD1 (6 bases). In germline, CDR1 is SGHVS, CDR2 FQNEAQ. The CDR3 is 15 residues long. V shed 4 bases and J shed 0 bases, with 12 bases lying between them. The CDR3 spells CASSSRDIPNYGYTF. Here the CDR3 DNA reads TGTGCCAGCAGCTCCCGGGACATTCCTAACTATGGCTACACCTTC.

The chain is built from TRBV28 and TRBJ1-5; 9 bases map to TRBD1. The CDR3 contains 14 residues. V was clipped by 6 bases and J by 9 bases; unmatched bases: 9. Per germline, CDR1 MDHEN and CDR2 SYDVKM. In nucleotides, the CDR3 is TGTGCCAGCAGCCCTAGACAGGGGGAAAGGCCCCAGCATTTT. Translation gives CASSPRQGERPQHF. The full variable domain, its missing parts supplied by reference TRBV28 and TRBJ1-5, is DVKVTQSSRYLVKRTGEKVFLECVQDMDHENMFWYRQDPGLGLRLIYFSYDVKMKEKGDIPEGYSVSREKKERFSLILESASTNQTSMYLCASSPRQGERPQHFGDGTRLSIL.

The V gene is TRBV19, the J gene TRBJ2-7; 7 bases fit TRBD1. CDR3 size: 14 residues. Losses at the gene ends were 5 bases for V and 6 bases for J; bases not matched to a gene: 10. Germline CDR1 is LNHDA and CDR2 is SQIVND (reference sequence). CDR3 amino acids: CASSALWTGREQYF. CDR3 DNA sequence: TGTGCCAGTAGTGCCCTTTGGACAGGCCGCGAGCAGTACTTC. Full variable domain (missing parts from reference TRBV19 and TRBJ2-7): DGGITQSPKYLFRKEGQNVTLSCEQNLNHDAMYWYRQDPGQGLRLIYYSQIVNDFQKGDIAEGYSVSREKKESFPLTVTSAQKNPTAFYLCASSALWTGREQYFGPGTRLTVT.

The chain joins TRBV6-6 to TRBJ2-3; TRBD2 agrees at 8 bases. In germline, CDR1 is MNHNY, CDR2 SVGAGI (reference sequence). The CDR3 contains 14 residues. Trimming took 7 bases from V and 3 from J; bases not matched to a gene: 6. This CDR3 reads CASTGGGTTDTQYF. The CDR3 nucleotides read TGTGCCAGCACGGGGGGGGGTACTACAGATACGCAGTATTTT.

The count of this clone is one. This rearrangement joins TRBV7-9 to TRBJ2-7, with a weak D call TRBD1 (5 bases). Germline V lookup: CDR1 SEHNR, CDR2 FQNEAQ (reference sequence). The CDR3 is made up of 14 amino acids. The V and J ends lost 5 bases and 3 bases respectively, with 14 bases between them. The CDR3: CASSQAGPNYEQYF. Written as DNA, the CDR3 is TGTGCCAGCAGCCAGGCAGGGCCTAACTACGAGCAGTACTTC.